The clone carrying this T cell receptor beta chain has only a few counts. This sample is part of a study of blood T cell repertoires in COVID-19. Study overall: Samples came from the United States, Italy and Spain, spanning acute and convalescent COVID-19. Sources were T cells, B-cell-depleted T cells, or PBMCs; the material itself was cDNA or gDNA.

V was shortened by 0 bases and J by 3 bases, with 11 bases between the two germline ends. Germline loops: CDR1 SGHNT, CDR2 YYREEE (reference sequence). The CDR3 spans 15 residues. In the original analysis: Quantification of nucleated cells was approximated via reference gene primer amplification. Libraries were prepared by immunoSEQ multiplex PCR; TCRdb keeps only in-frame clonotypes and omits some of them. V, J and clone size are those of that table, while D and trimming were read from the DNA. Here the sample spans tens of thousands of clones, approximately 80% being singletons. This TCR was recovered from an elderly woman with acute or convalescent COVID-19. Sequencing was done on a sample of peripheral blood. The V call is TRBV5-4, the J call TRBJ2-3; a possible D gene is TRBD2 (7 bases). The CDR3 loop reads CASSLAGRGTDTQYF. In DNA, the CDR3 is TGTGCCAGCAGCTTGGCAGGGAGGGGGACAGATACGCAGTATTTT.